The clone carrying this TCR beta chain was detected once. Its target is not known. The sample belongs to a study of shared clonotypes between healthy human individuals. Notes on the study in general: Only blood underwent sampling, and tissue repertoires likely differ.

Assay: immunoSEQ multiplex PCR; the TCRdb copy retains only in-frame clones and omits some. The sample holds about 2 million clones, roughly 94% seen once. CD45RO-negative cells were positively selected for CCR7, leaving out terminally differentiated effector memory CD45RA+ cells. Sequencing used naive CD8+ T cells sorted from blood. This sequence was found in a man between 18 and 35 years old in good health.

The CDR3 sequence is CASSLSGGGSPLHF. The DNA for the CDR3 is TGTGCCAGCAGCTTGTCAGGGGGGGGTTCACCCCTCCACTTT. The chain uses TRBV5-8 and TRBJ1-6; the match to TRBD1 covers 7 bases. This CDR3 is built from 14 residues. Germline assignment: CDR1 SGHTS and CDR2 YDEGEE. With V trimmed by 1 base and J by 9 bases, 4 bases remained unmatched. The full variable domain, in which reference TRBV5-8 and TRBJ1-6 provide the parts outside the CDR3, is EAGVTQSPTHLIKTRGQQATLRCSPISGHTSVYWYQQALGLGLQFLLWYDEGEERNRGNFPPRFSGRQFPNYSSELNVNALELEDSALYLCASSLSGGGSPLHFGNGTRLTVT.